This TCR beta chain was identified in a study of T cells in Graves' hyperthyroidism and ophthalmopathy. At the level of the study: The initial diagnosis was the point when peripheral blood was collected, ahead of any treatment.

This clonotype was seen a handful of times. There were TCR beta CDR3 regions amplified from RNA transcripts. A set of HTBI primers served as the primers for a first-round RT-PCR of the TCR CDR3. MiXCR was run by TCRdb on the multiplex PCR reads, yielding one entry per CDR3 protein. Altogether around 600,000 distinct CDR3 sequences are present, roughly 16% being singletons, with the ten largest covering 3% to 4%. This CDR3 has 14 amino acids. Trimming pared 4 bases from V and 0 bases from J, leaving 9 bases between. CDR1 is SEHNR, CDR2 FQNEAQ, per germline (reference sequence). On the basis of clinical symptoms, serum thyroxine and TRAb, thyroid ultrasound and orbital computed tomography, diagnoses were made. The authors took PBMCs from over 8.5 ml fresh peripheral blood.

This receptor was identified in a woman aged 35 to 49 with Graves' ophthalmopathy. V usage is TRBV7-9 and J usage is TRBJ1-1; possibly TRBD1 for D (5 bases). Sequenced sample: blood. CDR3 nucleotide sequence: TGTGCCAGCAGCTCGGACACCATGAACACTGAAGCTTTCTTT. Translating it yields CASSSDTMNTEAFF.